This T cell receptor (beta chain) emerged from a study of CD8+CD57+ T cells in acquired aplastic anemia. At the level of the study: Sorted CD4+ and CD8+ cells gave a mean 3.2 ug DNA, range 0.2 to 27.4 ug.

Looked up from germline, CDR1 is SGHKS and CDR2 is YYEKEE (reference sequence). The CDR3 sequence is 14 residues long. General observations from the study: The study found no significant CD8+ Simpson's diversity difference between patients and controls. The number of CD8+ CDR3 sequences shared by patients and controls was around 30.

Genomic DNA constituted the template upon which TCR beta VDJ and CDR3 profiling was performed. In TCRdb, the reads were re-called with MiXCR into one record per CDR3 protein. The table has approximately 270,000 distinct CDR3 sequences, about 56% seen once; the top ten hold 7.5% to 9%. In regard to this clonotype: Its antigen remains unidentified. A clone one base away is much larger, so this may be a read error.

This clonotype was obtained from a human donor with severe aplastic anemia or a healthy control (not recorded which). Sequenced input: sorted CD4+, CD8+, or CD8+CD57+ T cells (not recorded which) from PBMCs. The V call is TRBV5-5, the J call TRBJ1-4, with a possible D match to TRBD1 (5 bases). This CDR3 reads CASSFWGANEILFF. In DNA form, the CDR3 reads TGTGCCAGCAGCTTTTGGGGCGCGAATGAAATACTGTTTTTT.